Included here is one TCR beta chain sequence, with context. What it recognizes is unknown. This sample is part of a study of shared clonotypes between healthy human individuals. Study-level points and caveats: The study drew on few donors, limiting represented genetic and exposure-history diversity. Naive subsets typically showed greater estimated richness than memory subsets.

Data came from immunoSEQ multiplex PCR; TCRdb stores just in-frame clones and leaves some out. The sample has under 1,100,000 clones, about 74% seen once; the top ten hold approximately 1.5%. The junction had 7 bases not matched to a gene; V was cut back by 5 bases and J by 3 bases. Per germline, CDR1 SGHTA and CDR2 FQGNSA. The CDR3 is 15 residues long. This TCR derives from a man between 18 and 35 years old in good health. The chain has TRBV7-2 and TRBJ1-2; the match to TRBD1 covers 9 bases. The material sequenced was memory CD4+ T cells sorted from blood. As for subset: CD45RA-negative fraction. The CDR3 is CASSPTGTGHYGYTF. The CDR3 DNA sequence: TGTGCCAGCAGCCCGACCGGGACAGGGCACTATGGCTACACCTTC.